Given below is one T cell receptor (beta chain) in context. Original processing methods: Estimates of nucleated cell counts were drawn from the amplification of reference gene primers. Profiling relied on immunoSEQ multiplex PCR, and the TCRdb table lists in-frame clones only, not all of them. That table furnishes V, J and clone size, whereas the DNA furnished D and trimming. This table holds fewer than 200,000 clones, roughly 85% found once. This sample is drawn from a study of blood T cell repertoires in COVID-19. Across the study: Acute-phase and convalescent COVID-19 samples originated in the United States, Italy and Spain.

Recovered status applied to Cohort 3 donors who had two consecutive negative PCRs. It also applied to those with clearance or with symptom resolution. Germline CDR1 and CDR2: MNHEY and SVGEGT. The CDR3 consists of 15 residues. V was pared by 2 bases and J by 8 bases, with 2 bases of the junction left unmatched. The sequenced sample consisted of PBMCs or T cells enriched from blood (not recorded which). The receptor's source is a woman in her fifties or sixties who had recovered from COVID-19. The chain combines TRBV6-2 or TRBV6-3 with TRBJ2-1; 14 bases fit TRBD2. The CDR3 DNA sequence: TGTGCCAGCAGTTACCCGGGACTAGCGGGGGATGAGCAGTTCTTC. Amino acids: CASSYPGLAGDEQFF.